This passage covers 10 T cell receptor beta chains from one sample sequenced in a study of human CD8 memory T cell subsets. The authors made TCR beta libraries using UMI-labeled 5' RACE. No DNA is given; TCRdb re-called the 5' RACE reads and lists each CDR3 protein once. Its table records around 3,100 distinct CDR3 sequences. Sequencing was carried out using CD8+ T cells from PBMCs. The receptor set was obtained from a human donor in good health.

V gene TRBV6-2 or TRBV6-3 combines with J gene TRBJ2-5; TCRdb's D call, TRBD1, is unchecked because there is no DNA. Germline V gene sequence: CDR1 MNHEY, CDR2 SVGEGT. The length of the CDR3 is 16 residues. The CDR3 reads CASSYLRPGARETQYF.

V gene TRBV9 combines with J gene TRBJ2-3; the TCRdb D gene call, TRBD2, has no DNA to confirm it. Germline assignment: CDR1 SGDLS and CDR2 YYNGEE. This CDR3 has 16 residues. The CDR3 sequence is CASSVASGGITDTQYF. The entire variable domain, with the rest obtained from reference TRBV9 and TRBJ2-3, is as follows: DSGVTQTPKHLITATGQRVTLRCSPRSGDLSVYWYQQSLDQGLQFLIQYYNGEERAKGNILERFSAQQFPDLHSELNLSSLELGDSALYFCASSVASGGITDTQYFGPGTRLTVL.

The J gene is TRBJ2-7, the V gene TRBV20-1; the TCRdb call, TRBD2, lacks DNA for checking. The CDR3 is made up of 15 amino acids. CDR1 is DFQATT and CDR2 is SNEGSKA in the germline V gene (reference sequence). CDR3: CSAGLTSGSSGEQYF.

The V call is TRBV5-5, the J call TRBJ2-7; with no DNA, the TCRdb D assignment of TRBD1 cannot be verified. The CDR3 has 15 residues. Germline lookup yields CDR1 SGHKS and CDR2 YYEKEE (reference sequence). The chain's CDR3 is CASSLGYRVSYEQYF.

This rearrangement joins TRBV20-1 to TRBJ1-1. The CDR3 runs to 13 residues. Per germline, CDR1 DFQATT and CDR2 SNEGSKA (reference sequence). CDR3 in amino acids: CSAFSLGNTEAFF.

This clonotype counts as medium-sized by frequency. The chain combines TRBV2 with TRBJ2-2. This CDR3 has 14 amino acids. Germline V gives CDR1 SNHLY, CDR2 FYNNEI. CDR3 amino acids: CASGTNTNTGELFF. The entire variable domain, with the rest obtained from reference TRBV2 and TRBJ2-2, is as follows: EPEVTQTPSHQVTQMGQEVILRCVPISNHLYFYWYRQILGQKVEFLVSFYNNEISEKSEIFDDQFSVERPDGSNFTLKIRSTKLEDSAMYFCASGTNTNTGELFFGEGSRLTVL.

This clonotype is deemed medium-sized (0.01 to 0.1%) by its frequency. The rearrangement links TRBV20-1 to TRBJ2-1; TCRdb gives TRBD2 as the D gene, but with no DNA this cannot be confirmed. The CDR3 consists of 13 residues. Germline V CDR1 and CDR2: DFQATT, SNEGSKA (reference sequence). The CDR3: CSARLAGYNEQFF.

The chain employs TRBV7-9 and TRBJ1-2. The CDR3 is 15 residues long. Germline values: CDR1 SEHNR, CDR2 FQNEAQ (reference sequence). CDR3 residues: CASSLAAGGNYGYTF.

The chain links TRBV20-1 to TRBJ2-1; TCRdb calls TRBD2, which cannot be checked without DNA. CDR1 DFQATT and CDR2 SNEGSKA come from the germline V gene (reference sequence). The CDR3 sequence is 17 residues long. CDR3 region: CSASSLLAGVPYNEQFF.

This chain joins TRBV9 and TRBJ2-5; the TCRdb D gene call, TRBD2, has no DNA to confirm it. The germline CDR1 and CDR2 sequences are SGDLS and YYNGEE. This CDR3 has 15 amino acids. CDR3 loop: CASSVEASAGETQYF.